The TCR beta chain described here comes from a study of blood T cell repertoires in COVID-19. Background on the study: Sample material is recorded as cDNA or gDNA derived from T cells, B-cell-depleted T cells, or PBMCs.

This CDR3 spans 14 amino acids. In germline, CDR1 is DFQATT, CDR2 SNEGSKA (reference sequence). V gave up 3 bases and J gave up 3 bases, with 15 bases separating them. Only in-frame clones appear in the TCRdb table, and some are missing; sequencing was by immunoSEQ multiplex PCR. The table has about 100,000 clones, 79% seen once. The rearrangement joins TRBV20-1 to TRBJ2-7; D unresolved. This TCR was recovered from a woman aged 80 or older with active or convalescent COVID-19. Source material: peripheral blood. The CDR3 reads CSASSRASIYEQYF. CDR3 DNA: TGCAGTGCTAGTTCGCGAGCGAGCATCTACGAGCAGTACTTC.